The 4 T cell receptor beta chains below were found in one sample sequenced in a study of response to subunit inactivated influenza vaccine. TCRdb processed the RT-PCR reads anew with MiXCR; each CDR3 protein has one entry. The profile covers around 600,000 distinct CDR3 sequences, with approximately 10% appearing a single time and 11% taken by the ten largest. The sample was also reused in another study, on T cells expressing NK-cell markers. That report notes: A 5'RACE template switching approach incorporating UMIs was used to make TCR beta cDNA.

This sample comprised PBMCs from blood, obtained on the day of vaccination. These receptors all come from a man in his fifties who received an inactivated influenza vaccine.

The J gene is TRBJ2-5, the V gene TRBV30; D may be TRBD2 (6 bases). Trimming stripped 0 bases from V and 5 bases from J, with 19 bases between. The CDR3 is 16 residues long. Looked up from germline, CDR1 is GTSNPN and CDR2 is SVGIG (reference sequence). The CDR3 region has the DNA TGTGCCTGGAGTGTACGTCGGGGGAAGTCGCGGGAGACCCAGTACTTC. Translating gives CAWSVRRGKSRETQYF.

This chain joins TRBV11-2 and TRBJ2-7, with D maybe TRBD2 (7 bases). The V and J ends lost 5 bases and 4 bases respectively, with 18 bases between them. This CDR3 region has 15 residues. Per germline, CDR1 SGHAT and CDR2 FQNNGV. The CDR3 region has the DNA TGTGCCAGCAGCCCGGAATCCGGGGGGCCGTACGAGCAGTACTTC. It encodes CASSPESGGPYEQYF.

CDR3 in amino acids: CASSPRWGNTGELFF. The CDR3 DNA reads TGCGCCAGCAGCCCCCGATGGGGGAACACCGGGGAGCTGTTTTTT. The chain uses TRBV4-1 and TRBJ2-2; D uncertain. CDR1 MGHRA and CDR2 YSYEKL come from the germline V gene. The length of the CDR3 is 15 residues. Trimming shortened V by 4 bases and J by 1 base, and 10 bases separated the two germline ends.

The chain has TRBV28 and TRBJ1-4; D uncertain. Germline CDR1 and CDR2: MDHEN and SYDVKM. This CDR3 is built from 14 residues. V was cut by 2 bases and J by 0 bases, with 4 bases left in between. As DNA, the CDR3 is TGTGCCAGCAGTTTACGCACAACTAATGAAAAACTGTTTTTT. This codes for CASSLRTTNEKLFF.